This TCR beta chain was observed in a study of early T cells in non-severe SARS-CoV-2 infection. The V end was cut by 4 bases, the J end by 0 bases, with 9 bases between. The CDR3 runs to 13 residues. CDR1 and CDR2 from the germline V gene are DFQATT and SNEGSKA (reference sequence). This clonotype has a handful of counts. Unique molecular identifiers were added to individual cDNA molecules. TCRdb re-called the 5' RACE reads with MiXCR, one entry per CDR3 protein. The table includes approximately 100,000 distinct CDR3 sequences, around 10% detected once. Material for sequencing was whole blood. This TCR came from an adult who was a healthcare worker with PCR-confirmed SARS-CoV-2 infection or an uninfected control (not recorded which). The rearrangement joins TRBV20-1 to TRBJ2-5; D remains unclear. The CDR3 DNA reads as TGCAGTGCTATGGGTCCGAACCAAGAGACCCAGTACTTC. It yields the protein CSAMGPNQETQYF.